This TCR beta chain was sequenced during a study of control samples from healthy donors and cancer patients. Measured with immunoSEQ multiplex PCR; TCRdb has only the in-frame clones, and not every one. The sample carries about 170,000 clones, around 90% recorded once. Germline V gives CDR1 LGHDT, CDR2 YNNKEL (reference sequence). Trimming took 3 bases from V and 1 from J, leaving 10 bases between them. This CDR3 has 15 amino acids. The TCR comes from a young man in good health. The sample comprised blood. V gene TRBV3-1 (or the pseudogene TRBV3-2) combines with J gene TRBJ1-5; perhaps TRBD1 as D (5 bases). CDR3 region: CASSHRDLSNQPQHF. CDR3 nucleotide sequence: TGTGCCAGCAGCCACCGGGACCTAAGCAATCAGCCCCAGCATTTT.